The sequence of this TCR beta chain was determined in a study of T-cell reconstitution after alpha-beta-depleted transplantation in children. Comment on this clonotype: Its antigen is as yet unknown.

Unique molecular identifiers tagged the TCRbeta library. TCRdb itself ran the PCR reads through MiXCR, one entry per CDR3 protein. Of fewer than 250,000 distinct CDR3 sequences in the sample, roughly 18% are singletons; the top ten hold 43%. Germline V gives CDR1 SEHNR, CDR2 FQNEAQ (reference sequence). The V end lost 4 bases, the J end lost 5 bases, and 14 bases lay between the germline ends. The length of the CDR3 is 15 residues. Findings and limits, study-wide: Several hundred expanded graft clones reportedly supplied alpha-beta T cells about two months after transplant. It was newly produced T cells that mostly accounted for T-cell counts and diversity one year after transplant.

The receptor was isolated from a male patient aged 2-9 years who had a stem cell transplant for acute lymphoblastic leukemia, so the T cells may come from the graft donor. Sequenced material: PBMCs, mostly from graft donor cells, taken 360 days after TCRalphabeta/CD19-depleted stem cell transplant. The chain carries TRBV7-9 and TRBJ2-2; tentatively, D is TRBD1 (5 bases). CDR3 nucleotide sequence: TGTGCCAGCAGCTCGAGGCCAGGGTCGACCGGGGAGCTGTTTTTT. Encoded protein: CASSSRPGSTGELFF.